The 21 T cell receptor beta chains below all came from one sample that was sequenced in a study of T cells in Graves' hyperthyroidism and ophthalmopathy. Regions amplified from RNA transcripts were the TCR beta CDR3 regions. HTBI primers drove first-round RT-PCR of the TCR CDR3. From the multiplex PCR reads, TCRdb called clonotypes with MiXCR, one entry per CDR3 protein. The sample has more than 550,000 distinct CDR3 sequences, 45% seen once. The material sequenced was peripheral blood or thyroid tissue (not recorded which). Receptors were obtained from an adult man with Graves' disease, either hyperthyroidism or ophthalmopathy (not recorded which).

Regarding this clonotype: One end of the junction varies from germline; a read error may be responsible. The CDR3 region is CASSLETGLTQETQYF. The CDR3 nucleotides are TGTGCCAGCTCACTAGAGACAGGGCTAACTCAAGAGACCCAGTACTTC. The J gene is TRBJ2-5, the V gene TRBV29-1; 7 bases map to TRBD1. The germline V gene has CDR1 SQVTM and CDR2 ANQGSEA. The CDR3 covers 16 residues.

The chain combines TRBV15 with TRBJ1-2; 9 nucleotides align to TRBD1. CDR1 and CDR2 (germline): LNHNV, YYDKDF (reference sequence). The CDR3 totals 15 residues. J lost 7 bases, V lost 1 base, and 7 bases had no gene match. The CDR3 DNA is TGTGCCACCAGCAGAGCCGGGACAGGGTCTCTTGGCTACACCTTC. Its protein product is CATSRAGTGSLGYTF.

This clonotype was recorded many times. This chain uses TRBV10-3 with TRBJ1-1; D is unresolved. CDR3 size: 15 residues. Germline loops: CDR1 ENHRY, CDR2 SYGVKD. Trimming stripped 0 bases from V and 1 base from J, with 9 bases between. CDR3 in amino acids: CAISESSSKNTEAFF. In DNA, the CDR3 is TGTGCCATCAGTGAGTCCTCGAGCAAGAACACTGAAGCTTTCTTT.

This rearrangement joins TRBV5-1 to TRBJ1-1, with D unclear. V shed 0 bases and J shed 3 bases, with 12 bases lying between them. This CDR3 comprises 15 residues. The germline V gene encodes CDR1 SGHRS and CDR2 YFSETQ. CDR3 protein: CASSLASGLDTEAFF. The CDR3 region has the DNA TGCGCCAGCAGCTTGGCCAGCGGATTGGACACTGAAGCTTTCTTT.

The chain couples TRBV7-8 to TRBJ1-6; 9 nucleotides align to TRBD1. CDR1 and CDR2 from the germline V gene are SGHVS and FQNEAQ. The ends lost 6 bases at V and 13 bases at J; junction bases unmatched: 10. CDR3 length equals 14 residues. The CDR3 reads CASRVTGGGQPLHF. CDR3 DNA sequence: TGTGCCAGCAGGGTTACAGGGGGCGGGCAGCCCCTCCACTTT.

This clonotype was seen only a few times. This sequence joins TRBV9 and TRBJ1-5; D ambiguous. Trimming removed 3 bases from V and 5 bases from J, with 9 bases in between. This CDR3 region has 13 residues. Germline V gene lookup returns CDR1 SGDLS and CDR2 YYNGEE. Here the CDR3 reads CASSGHWDQPQHF. The CDR3 DNA follows: TGTGCCAGCAGCGGCCACTGGGATCAGCCCCAGCATTTT.

This clonotype has a count of ten or more. The rearrangement uses TRBV6-5 and TRBJ1-5; TRBD1 matches 11 bases. V dropped 5 bases and J dropped 4; count of bases not matched to a gene: 4. CDR1 and CDR2 (germline): MNHEY, SVGAGI. The CDR3 sequence is 15 residues long. The CDR3 bases are TGTGCCAGCAGTGCCGGGACAGGGGGGAATCAGCCCCAGCATTTT. Its translation: CASSAGTGGNQPQHF.

Of note for this clonotype: Relative to the germline gene, one junction end is altered; a read error may explain this. J is TRBJ2-7 and V is TRBV7-9; D is possibly TRBD2 (6 bases). Germline V gene data show CDR1 as SEHNR and CDR2 as FQNEAQ (reference sequence). CDR3 length: 15 amino acids. The CDR3 bases are TGTGCCGGCAGGAGGGACTCATCAGTCTCCTACGAGCAGTACTTC. Amino acid sequence: CAGRRDSSVSYEQYF.

V is TRBV15 and J is TRBJ2-5; D remains ambiguous. This CDR3 has 16 residues. The germline V gene has CDR1 LNHNV and CDR2 YYDKDF (reference sequence). Trimming pared 0 bases from V and 1 base from J, leaving 12 bases between. The CDR3 nucleotides are TGTGCCACCAGCAGAGAGGGTATTAGATTCCAAGAGACCCAGTACTTC. It is translated as CATSREGIRFQETQYF.

Turning to this clonotype: This may stem from a read error, because a much larger clone lies one nucleotide away. No conserved phenylalanine or tryptophan ends this CDR3, so it is likely a read error. The CDR3 sequence is CAIKGREIDYTL. The CDR3 DNA is TGTGCCATCAAAGGCAGGGAAATTGACTACACCCTC. This chain connects TRBV10-3 to TRBJ1-2; tentative D call: TRBD1 (5 bases). The germline V gene encodes CDR1 ENHRY and CDR2 SYGVKD. V lost 7 bases to trimming and J lost 10 bases, with 16 bases between them. CDR3 length: 12 amino acids.

In the case of this clonotype: A much larger clonotype is one base distant, so this may be a read error. The CDR3 does not close with the conserved phenylalanine or tryptophan, likely indicating a read error. This chain joins TRBV7-2 and TRBJ1-1; 7 bases agree with TRBD1. This CDR3 comprises 15 residues. V gave up 5 bases and J gave up 5 bases; unmatched junction bases: 11. Per the germline V gene, CDR1 is SGHTA and CDR2 is FQGNSA. The CDR3 protein is CASSAINRGGTEAFL. The CDR3, as DNA: TGTGCCAGCAGCGCCATAAACAGGGGTGGGACTGAAGCTTTCCTT.

This rearrangement joins TRBV15 to TRBJ2-5; TRBD2 matches 11 bases. The germline V gene has CDR1 LNHNV and CDR2 YYDKDF (reference sequence). The J segment lost 2 bases and the V segment lost 0 bases, leaving 5 bases of the junction unmatched. This CDR3 spans 17 amino acids. The chain's CDR3 is CATSRDRPSGGQETQYF. The CDR3 DNA reads as TGTGCCACCAGCAGAGATAGGCCTAGCGGGGGGCAAGAGACCCAGTACTTC.

This clonotype occurred many times. This chain connects TRBV5-1 to TRBJ1-5; D not resolved. The CDR3 runs to 13 residues. From germline, CDR1 is SGHRS and CDR2 YFSETQ. The V end lost 0 bases, the J end lost 6 bases, and 7 bases lay between the germline ends. The CDR3 DNA sequence: TGCGCCAGCAGCTTGGATTTCTCTCAGCCCCAGCATTTT. Its translation: CASSLDFSQPQHF. Combining the CDR3 with reference TRBV5-1 and TRBJ1-5 gives the whole variable domain KAGVTQTPRYLIKTRGQQVTLSCSPISGHRSVSWYQQTPGQGLQFLFEYFSETQRNKGNFPGRFSGRQFSNSRSEMNVSTLELGDSALYLCASSLDFSQPQHFGDGTRLSIL.

The chain employs TRBV12-3 or TRBV12-4 and TRBJ1-2, with 9 bases matching TRBD1. CDR3 length: 16 amino acids. The ends lost 6 bases at V and 2 bases at J; junction bases unmatched: 10. The CDR3 spells CASSQGQGIANYGYTF. CDR3 sequence (DNA): TGTGCCAGCAGCCAGGGACAGGGAATAGCAAACTATGGCTACACCTTC.

This chain links TRBV20-1 with TRBJ1-1; 10 positions agree with TRBD1. CDR1 and CDR2 from the germline V gene are DFQATT and SNEGSKA (reference sequence). The V segment lost 3 bases and the J segment 0 bases; nucleotides outside the gene matches: 4. The CDR3 is 15 residues long. The CDR3 region has the DNA TGCAGTGCTAGTGGGACAGGGGCCTTGAACACTGAAGCTTTCTTT. It encodes CSASGTGALNTEAFF.

There are a few counts of this clonotype. The rearrangement links TRBV7-9 to TRBJ1-2; the match to TRBD1 covers 7 bases. The J segment lost 3 bases and the V segment lost 5 bases, leaving 6 bases of the junction unmatched. The CDR3 is 14 residues long. Germline CDR1 SEHNR, CDR2 FQNEAQ (reference sequence). The CDR3 DNA sequence: TGTGCCAGCAGCCCGTGGACAGGAGACTATGGCTACACCTTC. This sequence encodes CASSPWTGDYGYTF.

This clonotype was picked up many times. The V gene is TRBV2, the J gene TRBJ1-4; tentative D call: TRBD1 (6 bases). The CDR3 is 13 residues long. Germline CDR1 reads SNHLY; CDR2 reads FYNNEI. Trimming removed 5 bases from V and 6 bases from J, with 10 bases in between. As DNA, the CDR3 is TGTGCCAGCAGTCCCAGGGGCGATGAAAAACTGTTTTTT. This encodes CASSPRGDEKLFF.

The count of this clonotype is one. V is TRBV7-9 and J is TRBJ2-7; 8 nucleotides line up with TRBD1. This CDR3 contains 16 residues. Trimming removed 5 bases from V and 6 bases from J; junction bases left unmatched: 15. Germline V gives CDR1 SEHNR, CDR2 FQNEAQ (reference sequence). CDR3 in amino acids: CASSPRQGTGVGEQYF. CDR3 DNA: TGTGCCAGCAGCCCCCGACAGGGGACAGGAGTTGGCGAGCAGTACTTC.

The V and J genes are TRBV7-6 and TRBJ2-3; TRBD1 agrees at 10 bases. This CDR3 contains 15 residues. The germline gives CDR1 SGHVS, CDR2 FNYEAQ. With 1 base clipped from V and 4 bases from J, the junction kept 2 bases outside the gene matches. The CDR3 reads CASSLETGGADTQYF. CDR3 in DNA: TGTGCCAGCAGCTTAGAGACAGGGGGCGCAGATACGCAGTATTTT.

The chain employs TRBV7-8 and TRBJ2-7; 7 bases match TRBD1. V lost 5 bases, J lost 2 bases, and 6 bases stayed unmatched. The CDR3 consists of 14 residues. In germline, CDR1 is SGHVS, CDR2 FQNEAQ. Here the CDR3 DNA reads TGTGCCAGCAGCCCCTCCGGGACAGCCTACGAGCAGTACTTC. It specifies CASSPSGTAYEQYF.

The V gene is TRBV19, the J gene TRBJ1-5; D uncertain. The CDR3 runs 15 residues. Trimming removed 3 bases at V and 0 bases at J, with 9 bases between. From germline, CDR1 is LNHDA and CDR2 SQIVND (reference sequence). In DNA form, the CDR3 reads TGTGCCAGTAGTATCTTACTACCTAGCAATCAGCCCCAGCATTTT. Its protein is CASSILLPSNQPQHF.